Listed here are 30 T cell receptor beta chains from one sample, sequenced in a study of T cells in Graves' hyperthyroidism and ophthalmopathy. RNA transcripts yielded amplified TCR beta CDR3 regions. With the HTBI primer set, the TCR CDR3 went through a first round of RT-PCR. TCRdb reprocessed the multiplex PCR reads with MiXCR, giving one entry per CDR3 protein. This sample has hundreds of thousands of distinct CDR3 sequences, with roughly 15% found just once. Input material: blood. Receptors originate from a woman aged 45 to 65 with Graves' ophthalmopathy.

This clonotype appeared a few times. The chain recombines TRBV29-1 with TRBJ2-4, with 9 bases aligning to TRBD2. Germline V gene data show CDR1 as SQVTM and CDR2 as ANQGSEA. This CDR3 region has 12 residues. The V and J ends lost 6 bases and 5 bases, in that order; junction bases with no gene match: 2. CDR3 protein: CSVRLAENIQYF. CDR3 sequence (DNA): TGCAGCGTAAGACTAGCGGAAAACATTCAGTACTTC.

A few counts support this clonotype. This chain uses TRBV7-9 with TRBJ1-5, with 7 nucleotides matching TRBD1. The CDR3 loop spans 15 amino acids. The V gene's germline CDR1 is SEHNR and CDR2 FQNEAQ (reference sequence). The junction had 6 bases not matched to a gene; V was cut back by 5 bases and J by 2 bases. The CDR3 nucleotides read TGTGCCAGCAGCAAAACAGGGGTTCGCAATCAGCCCCAGCATTTT. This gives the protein CASSKTGVRNQPQHF. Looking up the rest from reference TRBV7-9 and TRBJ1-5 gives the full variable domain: DTGVSQNPRHKITKRGQNVTFRCDPISEHNRLYWYRQTLGQGPEFLTYFQNEAQLEKSRLLSDRFSAERPKGSFSTLEIQRTEQGDSAMYLCASSKTGVRNQPQHFGDGTRLSIL.

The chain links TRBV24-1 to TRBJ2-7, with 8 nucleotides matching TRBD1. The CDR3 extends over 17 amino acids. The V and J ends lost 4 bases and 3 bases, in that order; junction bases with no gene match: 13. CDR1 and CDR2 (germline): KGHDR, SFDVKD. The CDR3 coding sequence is TGTGCCACCAGTGACATAATACCCAGACAGGGGAACTACGAGCAGTACTTC. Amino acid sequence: CATSDIIPRQGNYEQYF.

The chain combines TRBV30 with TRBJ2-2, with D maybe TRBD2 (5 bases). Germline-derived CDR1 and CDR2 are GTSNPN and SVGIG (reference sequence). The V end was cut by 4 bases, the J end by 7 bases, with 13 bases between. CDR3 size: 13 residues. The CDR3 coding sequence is TGTGCCTGGACTCAAAGCGGTGGCGGGGAGCTGTTTTTT. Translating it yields CAWTQSGGGELFF.

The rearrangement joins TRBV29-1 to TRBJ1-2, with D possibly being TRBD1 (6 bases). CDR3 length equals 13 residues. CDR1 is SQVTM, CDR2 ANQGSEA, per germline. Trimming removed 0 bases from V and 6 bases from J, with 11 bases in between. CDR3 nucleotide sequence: TGCAGCGTTGAAGAGGGGGGGGCGGATGGCTACACCTTC. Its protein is CSVEEGGADGYTF.

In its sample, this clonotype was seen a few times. The CDR3 nucleotides read TGTGCCAGCAGCTTAGTCTTGGGACAGGGGATTTATGGCTACACCTTC. This sequence encodes CASSLVLGQGIYGYTF. V and J are TRBV11-3 and TRBJ1-2; 10 bases map to TRBD1. V gave up 1 base and J gave up 5 bases; unmatched junction bases: 7. The length of the CDR3 is 16 residues. From germline, CDR1 is SGHNT and CDR2 YENEEA.

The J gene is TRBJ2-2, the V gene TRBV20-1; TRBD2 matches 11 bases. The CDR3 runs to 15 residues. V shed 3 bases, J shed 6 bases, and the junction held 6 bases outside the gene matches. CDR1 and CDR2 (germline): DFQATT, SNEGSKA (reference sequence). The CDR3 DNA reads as TGCAGTGCTAGGGTTAGCGGGAGGGCTGCCGGGGAGCTGTTTTTT. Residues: CSARVSGRAAGELFF.

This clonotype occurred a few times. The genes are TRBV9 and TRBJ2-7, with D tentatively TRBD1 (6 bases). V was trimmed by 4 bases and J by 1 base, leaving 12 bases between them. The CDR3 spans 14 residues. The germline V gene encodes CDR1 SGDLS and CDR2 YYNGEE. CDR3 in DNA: TGTGCCAGCAGCATCCGGGACATATCCTACGAGCAGTACTTC. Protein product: CASSIRDISYEQYF.

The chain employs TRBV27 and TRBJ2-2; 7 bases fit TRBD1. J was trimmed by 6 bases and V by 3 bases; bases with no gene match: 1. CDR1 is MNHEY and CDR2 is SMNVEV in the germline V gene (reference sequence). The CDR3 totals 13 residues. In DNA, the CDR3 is TGTGCCAGCAGTTTTGACAGGGCCGGGGAGCTGTTTTTT. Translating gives CASSFDRAGELFF.

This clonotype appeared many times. CDR3 protein: CSVDVAGGGETQYF. The CDR3, as DNA: TGCAGCGTTGATGTTGCGGGAGGTGGGGAGACCCAGTACTTC. The V and J genes are TRBV29-1 and TRBJ2-5; TRBD2 matches at 8 bases. Trimming took 3 bases from V and 5 from J; bases not matched to a gene: 8. CDR3 length equals 14 residues. Germline lookup yields CDR1 SQVTM and CDR2 ANQGSEA. The full variable domain, with the rest looked up from reference TRBV29-1 and TRBJ2-5, is SAVISQKPSRDICQRGTSLTIQCQVDSQVTMMFWYRQQPGQSLTLIATANQGSEATYESGFVIDKFPISRPNLTFSTLTVSNMSPEDSSIYLCSVDVAGGGETQYFGPGTRLLVL.

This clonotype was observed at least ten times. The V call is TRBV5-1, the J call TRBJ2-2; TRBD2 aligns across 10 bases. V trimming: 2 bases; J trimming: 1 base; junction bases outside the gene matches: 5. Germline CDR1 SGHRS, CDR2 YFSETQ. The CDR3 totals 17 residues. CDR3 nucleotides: TGCGCCAGCAGCTTCGGTAGCGGGAGGAGGAACACCGGGGAGCTGTTTTTT. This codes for CASSFGSGRRNTGELFF.

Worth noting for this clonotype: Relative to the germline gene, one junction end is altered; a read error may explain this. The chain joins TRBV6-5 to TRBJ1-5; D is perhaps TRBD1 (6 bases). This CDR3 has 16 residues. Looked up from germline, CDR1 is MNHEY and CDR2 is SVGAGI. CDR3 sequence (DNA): TGTGCCAGCAGTTACGGTGGGACATTTAGCGATCAGCCCCAGCATTTT. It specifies CASSYGGTFSDQPQHF.

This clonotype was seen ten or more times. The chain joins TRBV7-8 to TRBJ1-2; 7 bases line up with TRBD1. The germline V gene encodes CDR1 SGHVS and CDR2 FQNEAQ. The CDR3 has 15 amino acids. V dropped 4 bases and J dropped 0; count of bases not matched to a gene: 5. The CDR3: CASSSRQGANYGYTF. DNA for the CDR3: TGTGCCAGCAGCTCGAGACAGGGAGCTAACTATGGCTACACCTTC.

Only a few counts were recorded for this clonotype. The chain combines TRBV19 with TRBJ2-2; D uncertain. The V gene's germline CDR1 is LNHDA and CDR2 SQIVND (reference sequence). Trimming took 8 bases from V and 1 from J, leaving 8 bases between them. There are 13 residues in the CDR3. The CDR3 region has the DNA TGTGCCAGTGCATCCAGGAACACCGGGGAGCTGTTTTTT. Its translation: CASASRNTGELFF. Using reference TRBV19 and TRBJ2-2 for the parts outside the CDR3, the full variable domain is DGGITQSPKYLFRKEGQNVTLSCEQNLNHDAMYWYRQDPGQGLRLIYYSQIVNDFQKGDIAEGYSVSREKKESFPLTVTSAQKNPTAFYLCASASRNTGELFFGEGSRLTVL.

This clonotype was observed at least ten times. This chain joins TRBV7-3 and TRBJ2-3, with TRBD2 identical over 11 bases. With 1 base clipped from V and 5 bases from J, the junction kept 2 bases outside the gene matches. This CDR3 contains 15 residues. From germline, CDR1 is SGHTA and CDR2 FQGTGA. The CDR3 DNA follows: TGTGCCAGCAGCTTAAATAGCGGGAGGGGAGATACGCAGTATTTT. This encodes CASSLNSGRGDTQYF.

CDR3 region: CASSRATRVGYEQYF. The CDR3 bases are TGTGCCAGCTCGAGGGCAACTAGAGTTGGCTACGAGCAGTACTTC. This chain links TRBV19 with TRBJ2-7; maybe TRBD2 (5 bases). The CDR3 is 15 amino acids. V was pared by 9 bases and J by 3 bases, with 21 bases between. The germline gives CDR1 LNHDA, CDR2 SQIVND (reference sequence).

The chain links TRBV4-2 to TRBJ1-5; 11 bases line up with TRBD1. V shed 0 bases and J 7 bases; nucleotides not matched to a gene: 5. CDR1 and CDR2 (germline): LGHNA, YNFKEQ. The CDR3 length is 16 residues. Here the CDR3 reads CASSQDMGQGVQPQHF. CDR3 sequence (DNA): TGTGCCAGCAGCCAAGATATGGGACAGGGGGTACAGCCCCAGCATTTT.

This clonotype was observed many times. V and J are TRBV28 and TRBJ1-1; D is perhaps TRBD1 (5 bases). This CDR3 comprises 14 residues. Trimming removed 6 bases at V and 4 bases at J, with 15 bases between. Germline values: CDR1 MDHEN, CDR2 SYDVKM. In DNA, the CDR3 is TGTGCCAGCAGAAGCCCCCCGGGGACCACTGAAGCTTTCTTT. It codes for CASRSPPGTTEAFF.

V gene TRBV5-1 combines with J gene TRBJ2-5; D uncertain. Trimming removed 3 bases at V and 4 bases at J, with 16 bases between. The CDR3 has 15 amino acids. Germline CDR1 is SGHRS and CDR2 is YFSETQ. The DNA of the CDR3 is TGCGCCAGCAGCTCCCGTCCAGCCGGTGGAGAGACCCAGTACTTC. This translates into CASSSRPAGGETQYF. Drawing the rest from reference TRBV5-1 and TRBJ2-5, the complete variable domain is KAGVTQTPRYLIKTRGQQVTLSCSPISGHRSVSWYQQTPGQGLQFLFEYFSETQRNKGNFPGRFSGRQFSNSRSEMNVSTLELGDSALYLCASSSRPAGGETQYFGPGTRLLVL.

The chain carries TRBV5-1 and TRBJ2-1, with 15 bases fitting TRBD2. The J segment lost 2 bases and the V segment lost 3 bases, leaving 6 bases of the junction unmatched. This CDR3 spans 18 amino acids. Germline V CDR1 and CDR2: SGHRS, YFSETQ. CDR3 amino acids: CASSSLGLAGGPYNEQFF. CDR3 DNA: TGCGCCAGCAGCTCCCTAGGACTAGCGGGAGGGCCCTACAATGAGCAGTTCTTC.

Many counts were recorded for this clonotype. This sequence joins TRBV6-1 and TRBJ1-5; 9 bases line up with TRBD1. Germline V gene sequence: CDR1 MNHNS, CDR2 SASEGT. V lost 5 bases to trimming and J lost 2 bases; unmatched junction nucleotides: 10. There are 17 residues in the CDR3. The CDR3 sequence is CASSSLGQGRGNQPQHF. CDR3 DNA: TGTGCCAGCAGTTCCCTAGGACAGGGGCGCGGCAATCAGCCCCAGCATTTT.

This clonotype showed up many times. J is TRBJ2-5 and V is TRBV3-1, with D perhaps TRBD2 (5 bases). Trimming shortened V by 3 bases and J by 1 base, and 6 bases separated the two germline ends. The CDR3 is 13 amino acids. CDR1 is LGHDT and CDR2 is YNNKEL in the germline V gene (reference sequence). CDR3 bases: TGTGCCAGCAGCCATAGCGTCCAAGAGACCCAGTACTTC. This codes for CASSHSVQETQYF.

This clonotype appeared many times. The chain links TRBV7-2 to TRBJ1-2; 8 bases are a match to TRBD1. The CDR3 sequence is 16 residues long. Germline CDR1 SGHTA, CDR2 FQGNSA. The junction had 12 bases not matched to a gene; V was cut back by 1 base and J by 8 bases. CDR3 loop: CASSLVGTGHKEGYTF. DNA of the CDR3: TGTGCCAGCAGCTTAGTGGGGACAGGACACAAAGAAGGCTACACCTTC.

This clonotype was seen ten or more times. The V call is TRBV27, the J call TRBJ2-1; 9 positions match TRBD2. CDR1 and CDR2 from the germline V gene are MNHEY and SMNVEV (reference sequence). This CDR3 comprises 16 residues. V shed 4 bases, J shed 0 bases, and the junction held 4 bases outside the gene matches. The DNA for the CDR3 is TGTGCCAGCAGTTCCCATAGCGGGAGCTCCTACAATGAGCAGTTCTTC. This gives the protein CASSSHSGSSYNEQFF.

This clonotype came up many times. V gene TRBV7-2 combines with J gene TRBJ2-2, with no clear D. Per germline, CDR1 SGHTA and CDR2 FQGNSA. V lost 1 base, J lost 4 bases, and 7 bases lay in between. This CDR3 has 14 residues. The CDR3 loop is CASSLVRSTGELFF. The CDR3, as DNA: TGTGCCAGCAGCTTAGTTCGGAGCACCGGGGAGCTGTTTTTT.

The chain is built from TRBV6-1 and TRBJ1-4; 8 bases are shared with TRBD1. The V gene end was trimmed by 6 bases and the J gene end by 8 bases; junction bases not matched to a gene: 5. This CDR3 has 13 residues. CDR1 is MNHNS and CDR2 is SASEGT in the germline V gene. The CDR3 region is CASSQDRDEKLFF. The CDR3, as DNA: TGTGCCAGCAGCCAGGACAGGGACGAAAAACTGTTTTTT.

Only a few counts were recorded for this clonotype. CDR3 loop: CASSLIGVDTQYF. CDR3 nucleotide sequence: TGTGCCAGCAGTTTGATCGGGGTTGATACGCAGTATTTT. This chain connects TRBV12-3 or TRBV12-4 to TRBJ2-3; tentatively, D is TRBD2 (5 bases). CDR3 length equals 13 residues. With 3 bases removed from V and 6 bases from J, the gap between germline ends came to 10 bases.

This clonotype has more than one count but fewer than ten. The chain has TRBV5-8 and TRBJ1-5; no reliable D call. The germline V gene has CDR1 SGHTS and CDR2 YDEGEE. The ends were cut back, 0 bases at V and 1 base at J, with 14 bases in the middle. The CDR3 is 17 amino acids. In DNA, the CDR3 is TGTGCCAGCAGCTTGGCCCCACTTCCCATCAGCAATCAGCCCCAGCATTTT. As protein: CASSLAPLPISNQPQHF.

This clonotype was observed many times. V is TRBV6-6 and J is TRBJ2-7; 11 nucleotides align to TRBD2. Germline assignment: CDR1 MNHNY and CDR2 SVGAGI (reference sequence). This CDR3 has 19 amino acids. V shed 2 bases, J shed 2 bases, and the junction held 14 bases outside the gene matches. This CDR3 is CASSYDAGTSGSNTYEQYF. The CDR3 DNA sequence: TGTGCCAGCAGTTACGACGCCGGGACTAGCGGAAGTAATACCTACGAGCAGTACTTC.

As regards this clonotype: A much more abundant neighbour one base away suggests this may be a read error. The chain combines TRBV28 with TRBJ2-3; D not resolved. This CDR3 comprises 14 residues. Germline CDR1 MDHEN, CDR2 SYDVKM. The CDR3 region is CASGLPTSTDTQYF. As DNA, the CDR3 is TGTGCCAGCGGTTTACCTACTAGCACAGATACGCAGTATTTT.